The next 14 T cell receptor beta chains were all read from a single sample in a study of CD4+ T cells in melanoma. TCRdb's copy holds only in-frame clones and misses some; the assay was immunoSEQ multiplex PCR. This table has approximately 9,500 clones, 65% appearing once. Sequenced material: cells from a culture (not recorded whether cultured in vitro). These TCRs come from a human donor with melanoma.

This clone was seen a handful of times. This rearrangement joins TRBV5-1 to TRBJ2-1; 8 bases align to TRBD1. The trim removed 0 bases at V and 9 bases at J, leaving 11 bases unmatched. Per the germline V gene, CDR1 is SGHRS and CDR2 is YFSETQ. The CDR3 is 16 residues long. CDR3 amino acids: CASSLEIVGQGSEQFF. The CDR3, as DNA: TGCGCCAGCAGCTTGGAGATTGTCGGACAGGGCAGTGAGCAGTTCTTC. Filled out from reference TRBV5-1 and TRBJ2-1, the complete variable domain reads KAGVTQTPRYLIKTRGQQVTLSCSPISGHRSVSWYQQTPGQGLQFLFEYFSETQRNKGNFPGRFSGRQFSNSRSEMNVSTLELGDSALYLCASSLEIVGQGSEQFFGPGTRLTVL.

This clone is termed large (0.1 to 1%). The J gene is TRBJ2-7, the V gene TRBV14; D perhaps matches TRBD1 (7 bases). Germline assignment: CDR1 SGHDN and CDR2 FVKESK. This CDR3 is built from 16 residues. Trimming cost V 1 base and J 6 bases, with 19 bases left between them. CDR3: CASSQVWRGRLAEQYF. DNA of the CDR3: TGTGCCAGCAGCCAAGTTTGGAGGGGGCGCTTGGCCGAGCAGTACTTC.

The table lists this clone with a count of one. For the CDR3, the DNA is TGTGCCAGCAGCTTGACGCGGTCTGTAGCTGGCTACACCTTC. It yields the protein CASSLTRSVAGYTF. The chain has TRBV5-6 and TRBJ1-2; D gene ambiguous. The germline V gene encodes CDR1 SGHDT and CDR2 YYEEEE. CDR3 length equals 14 residues. The germline V and J ends were trimmed by 1 base and 7 bases, with 14 bases remaining between them.

This clone has just a few counts. The chain recombines TRBV5-1 with TRBJ1-1; weak D call: TRBD1 (5 bases). V was cut by 4 bases and J by 2 bases, with 15 bases left in between. Germline V gives CDR1 SGHRS, CDR2 YFSETQ. The CDR3 spans 15 residues. The CDR3 DNA is TGCGCCAGCAGCCGGGGGTTAGGGGTCAACACTGAAGCTTTCTTT. This gives the protein CASSRGLGVNTEAFF.

V usage is TRBV28 and J usage is TRBJ1-6; D unresolved. Looked up from germline, CDR1 is MDHEN and CDR2 is SYDVKM. Trimming cost V 4 bases and J 4 bases, with 2 bases left between them. The CDR3 is 12 residues long. CDR3 amino acids: CASSSYNSPLHF. CDR3 in DNA: TGTGCCAGCAGTTCATATAATTCACCCCTCCACTTT.

This chain links TRBV6-1 with TRBJ1-1; D is perhaps TRBD1 (5 bases). Germline CDR1 reads MNHNS; CDR2 reads SASEGT. The V end lost 6 bases, the J end lost 7 bases, and 15 bases lay between the germline ends. This CDR3 is built from 13 residues. CDR3 in DNA: TGTGCCAGCAGCGTACAGGTTAAAGGTGAAGCTTTCTTT. It codes for CASSVQVKGEAFF.

This chain links TRBV18 with TRBJ1-1; D remains unclear. Germline V gene sequence: CDR1 KGHSH, CDR2 LQKENI. The length of the CDR3 is 15 residues. V was cut by 3 bases and J by 0 bases, with 11 bases left in between. CDR3 DNA sequence: TGTGCCAGCTCACCGGGCGCGATAGTGAACACTGAAGCTTTCTTT. Its protein is CASSPGAIVNTEAFF. The full variable domain, in which reference TRBV18 and TRBJ1-1 provide the parts outside the CDR3, is NAGVMQNPRHLVRRRGQEARLRCSPMKGHSHVYWYRQLPEEGLKFMVYLQKENIIDESGMPKERFSAEFPKEGPSILRIQQVVRGDSAAYFCASSPGAIVNTEAFFGQGTRLTVV.

This sequence joins TRBV19 and TRBJ1-1; D remains unclear. The CDR3 covers 12 residues. V was shortened by 9 bases and J by 1 base, with 9 bases between the two germline ends. CDR1 is LNHDA, CDR2 SQIVND, per germline (reference sequence). This CDR3 is CASQTGNTEAFF. For the CDR3, the DNA is TGTGCCAGCCAGACGGGGAACACTGAAGCTTTCTTT.

The V call is TRBV2, the J call TRBJ1-2; D remains unclear. V was pared by 6 bases and J by 0 bases, with 8 bases between. Germline assignment: CDR1 SNHLY and CDR2 FYNNEI. This CDR3 contains 13 residues. DNA of the CDR3: TGTGCCAGCAGCTTTTTGGCTAACTATGGCTACACCTTC. Protein sequence: CASSFLANYGYTF.

This clone has just a few counts. The CDR3 sequence is CASRAGGSPQHF. CDR3 coding DNA: TGTGCCAGCAGAGCAGGGGGTAGTCCCCAGCATTTT. This rearrangement joins TRBV2 to TRBJ1-5, with 7 bases fitting TRBD1. Germline V gene lookup returns CDR1 SNHLY and CDR2 FYNNEI. There are 12 residues in the CDR3. The ends lost 6 bases at V and 10 bases at J; junction bases unmatched: 6.

V and J are TRBV6-6 and TRBJ1-2; the D gene is possibly TRBD1 (5 bases). V was pared by 11 bases and J by 1 base, with 14 bases between. The CDR3 spans 13 residues. In germline, CDR1 is MNHNY, CDR2 SVGAGI (reference sequence). Written as DNA, the CDR3 is TGTGCCGTTATCACAGGAATTAACTATGGCTACACCTTC. It codes for CAVITGINYGYTF.

The V and J genes are TRBV5-4 and TRBJ2-5; D is perhaps TRBD2 (6 bases). CDR3 length: 13 residues. Germline CDR1 SGHNT, CDR2 YYREEE (reference sequence). V lost 5 bases and J lost 4, with 12 bases in between. CDR3 sequence (DNA): TGTGCCAGCAGGGAGACTAGGTCAGAGACCCAGTACTTC. This encodes CASRETRSETQYF.

The chain links TRBV10-2 to TRBJ2-5; TRBD2 is a possible D gene (5 bases). The J call may be mistaken, given a closer DNA end match to TRBJ2-7. Germline V gene sequence: CDR1 WSHSY, CDR2 SAAADI. The CDR3 consists of 12 residues. The CDR3, as DNA: TGCGCCAGCAGTGTACTAGAGGGCGAGCAGTACTTC. It translates to CASSVLEGEQYF.

The chain carries TRBV4-1 and TRBJ2-7; 10 nucleotides match TRBD2. The CDR3 runs 16 residues. J lost 3 bases, V lost 1 base, and 6 bases had no gene match. The germline V gene encodes CDR1 MGHRA and CDR2 YSYEKL. The CDR3 protein is CASSQGKVAGGYEQYF. The CDR3 DNA follows: TGCGCCAGCAGCCAAGGAAAGGTAGCGGGGGGCTACGAGCAGTACTTC.